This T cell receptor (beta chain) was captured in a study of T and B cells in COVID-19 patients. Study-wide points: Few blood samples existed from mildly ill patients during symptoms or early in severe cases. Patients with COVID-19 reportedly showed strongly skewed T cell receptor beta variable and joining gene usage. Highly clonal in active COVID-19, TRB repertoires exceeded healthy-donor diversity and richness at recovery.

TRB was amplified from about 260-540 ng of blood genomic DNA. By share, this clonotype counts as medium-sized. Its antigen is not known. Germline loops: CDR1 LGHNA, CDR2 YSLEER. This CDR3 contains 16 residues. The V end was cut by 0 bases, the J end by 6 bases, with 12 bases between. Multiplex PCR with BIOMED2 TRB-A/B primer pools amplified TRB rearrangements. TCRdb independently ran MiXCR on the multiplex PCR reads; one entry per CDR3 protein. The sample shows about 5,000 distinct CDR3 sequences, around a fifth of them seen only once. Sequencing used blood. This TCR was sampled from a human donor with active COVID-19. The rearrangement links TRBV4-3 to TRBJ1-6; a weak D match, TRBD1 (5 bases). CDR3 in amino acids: CASSQDGGTVNSPLHF. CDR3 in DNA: TGCGCCAGCAGCCAAGATGGAGGGACGGTTAATTCACCCCTCCACTTT.